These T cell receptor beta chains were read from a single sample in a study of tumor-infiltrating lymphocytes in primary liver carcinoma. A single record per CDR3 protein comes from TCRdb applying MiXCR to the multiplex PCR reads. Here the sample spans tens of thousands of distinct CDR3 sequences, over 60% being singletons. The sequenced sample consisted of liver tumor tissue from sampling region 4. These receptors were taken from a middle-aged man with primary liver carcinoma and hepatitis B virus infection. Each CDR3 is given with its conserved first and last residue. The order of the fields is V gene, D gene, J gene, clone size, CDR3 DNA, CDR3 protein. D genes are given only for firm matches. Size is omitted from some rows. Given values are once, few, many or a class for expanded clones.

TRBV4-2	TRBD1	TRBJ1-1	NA	TGTGTCAGTAGCCGAGAGTACGGACAGGGTTTTTGGACTGAAGCTTTCTTT	CVSSREYGQGFWTEAFF
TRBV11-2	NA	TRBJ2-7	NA	TGTGCCATCAGCTTAGAGCCCAGGATCTCTGGCGAGCAGTACTTC	CAISLEPRISGEQYF
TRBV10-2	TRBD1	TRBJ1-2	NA	TGCGCCAGCGGGGACACAGGGGAGGCTTACTATGGCTGCACCTTC	CASGDTGEAYYGCTF
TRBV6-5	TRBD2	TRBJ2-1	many	TGTGCCAGCAGTCCCGGGACTAGCAGGGGTGAGCAGTTCTTC	CASSPGTSRGEQFF
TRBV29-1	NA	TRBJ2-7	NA	TGCAGTGTTGACGGGGAGAGATCCTACGAGCAGTACTTC	CSVDGERSYEQYF
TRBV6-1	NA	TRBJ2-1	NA	TGTGCCAGCAGTGATACCCTACAGGCCCTCTTACACAATGAGCAGTTCTTC	CASSDTLQALLHNEQFF
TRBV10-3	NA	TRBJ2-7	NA	TGTGCCAACACCCCCTCGGCGGATTCCTATGGGCAGTGTTTC	CANTPSADSYGQCF
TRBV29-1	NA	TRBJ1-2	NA	TGCAGCGTTGGGACACCAACAGGAACTCAAGTGGCTAACTATGGCTCCACCTTC	CSVGTPTGTQVANYGSTF
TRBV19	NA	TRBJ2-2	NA	TGTGCCAGTTTAGACAGGAACACCGGGGAGCTGCTTTTT	CASLDRNTGELLF
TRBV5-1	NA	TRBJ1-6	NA	TGCGCCAGCAGGGCGGGACGGAATGTAACACACCTCCACTTT	CASRAGRNVTHLHF